This passage covers 4 T cell receptor beta chains from one sample sequenced in a study of shared clonotypes between healthy human individuals. Profiled with immunoSEQ multiplex PCR; TCRdb holds only in-frame clones, not every one. The data contain approximately 2,300,000 clones, less than 95% of them singletons. Sequenced sample: naive CD4+ T cells from PBMCs. The subset is: CD45RA+ positively selected. Receptor source: a man aged 18 to 29 in good health. Some clones in this sample may be carry-over from other donors' samples.

This clone appeared once. The chain links TRBV30 to TRBJ1-2; no clear D. Germline CDR1 reads GTSNPN; CDR2 reads SVGIG (reference sequence). This CDR3 has 11 residues. V was clipped by 3 bases and J by 7 bases, with 9 bases between them. This CDR3 reads CAWSGFGGYTF. For the CDR3, the DNA is TGTGCCTGGAGCGGTTTTGGTGGCTACACCTTC.

V and J are TRBV11-2 and TRBJ2-6, with TRBD2 matching 13 bases. Per the germline V gene, CDR1 is SGHAT and CDR2 is FQNNGV. V shed 5 bases and J 1 base; nucleotides not matched to a gene: 8. This CDR3 spans 19 amino acids. In nucleotides, the CDR3 is TGTGCCAGCAGCCCCTACAGGACTAGCGGGAGATCTGGGGCCAACGTCCTGACTTTC. Residues: CASSPYRTSGRSGANVLTF.

A single count supports this clone. Other DNA sequences in this specimen translate into the identical CDR3. This rearrangement joins TRBV18 to TRBJ1-5; perhaps TRBD1 as D (5 bases). CDR3 size: 13 residues. V lost 2 bases and J 5 bases, leaving 7 bases between the germline ends. From germline, CDR1 is KGHSH and CDR2 LQKENI. CDR3 protein: CASSPSGDQPQHF. CDR3 coding DNA: TGTGCCAGCTCACCATCGGGGGATCAGCCCCAGCATTTT.

This clone was counted between two and nine times. In the same sample, other DNA sequences code for this CDR3. The chain joins TRBV7-3 to TRBJ2-3; D gene ambiguous. The CDR3 runs to 13 residues. Per the germline V gene, CDR1 is SGHTA and CDR2 is FQGTGA. V was trimmed by 6 bases and J by 0 bases, leaving 7 bases between them. This chain's CDR3 is CASSPTSTDTQYF. DNA for the CDR3: TGTGCCAGCAGTCCTACTAGCACAGATACGCAGTATTTT.